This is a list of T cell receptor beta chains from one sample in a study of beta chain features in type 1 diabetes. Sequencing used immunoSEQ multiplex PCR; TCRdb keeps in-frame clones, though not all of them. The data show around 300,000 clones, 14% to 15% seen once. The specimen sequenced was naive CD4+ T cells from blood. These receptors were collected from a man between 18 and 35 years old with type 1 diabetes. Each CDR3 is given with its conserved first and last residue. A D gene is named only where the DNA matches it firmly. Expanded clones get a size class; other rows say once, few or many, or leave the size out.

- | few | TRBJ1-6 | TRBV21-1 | TGTGCCAGCAGCCATTTCAATAATTCACCCCTCCACTTT | CASSHFNNSPLHF
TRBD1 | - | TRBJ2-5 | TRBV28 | TGTGCCAGCAGTTCAACCGGGACAGGCGAGGCAGAGACCCAGTACTTC | CASSSTGTGEAETQYF
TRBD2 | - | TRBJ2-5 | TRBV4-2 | TGTGCCAGCAGCCTCAGCGGGAGGAGGGAGGAGACCCAGTACTTC | CASSLSGRREETQYF
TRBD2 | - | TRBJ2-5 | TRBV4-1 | TGCGCCAGCAGCCAAGATTGGATAGCGGGAGTGGAGACCCAGTACTTC | CASSQDWIAGVETQYF
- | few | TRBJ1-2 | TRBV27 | TGTGCCAGCAGTCCCCGGGGGCGGGGGGACGGCTACACCTTC | CASSPRGRGDGYTF
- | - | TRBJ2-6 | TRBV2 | TGTGCCACCAATACGGGGGTCACTGGGGCCAACGTCCTGACTTTC | CATNTGVTGANVLTF
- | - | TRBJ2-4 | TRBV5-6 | TGTGCCAGCAGCTCCCAGGGTGCCCGTGTGGACATTCAGTACTTC | CASSSQGARVDIQYF
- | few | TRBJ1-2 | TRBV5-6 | TGTGCCAGCAGCTTGGGGCAGGGGAGCTATGGCTACACCTTC | CASSLGQGSYGYTF
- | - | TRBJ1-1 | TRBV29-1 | TGCAGCGTTGAATGGCCGGGTCTGAACACTGAAGCTTTCTTT | CSVEWPGLNTEAFF
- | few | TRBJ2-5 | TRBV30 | TGTGCCTTACAAACAGGGCGAGAGACCCAGTACTTC | CALQTGRETQYF
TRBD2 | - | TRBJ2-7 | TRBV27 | TGTGCCAGCGGGGCGGGGGGGTTCTACGAGCAGTACTTC | CASGAGGFYEQYF
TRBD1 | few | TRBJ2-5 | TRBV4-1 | TGCGCCAGCAGCCAATACGGGACAGGGGAACAAGAGACCCAGTACTTC | CASSQYGTGEQETQYF
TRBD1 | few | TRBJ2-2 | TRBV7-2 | TGTGCCAATACGGACAGGGGGCCCGGGGAGCTGTTTTTT | CANTDRGPGELFF
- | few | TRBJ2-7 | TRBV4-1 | TGCGCCAGCAGCCAACCGGGACAACTATACGAGCAGTACTTC | CASSQPGQLYEQYF
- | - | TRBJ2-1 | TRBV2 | TGTGCCAGCAGTGCTCAGGGGAGGGACAATGAGCAGTTCTTC | CASSAQGRDNEQFF
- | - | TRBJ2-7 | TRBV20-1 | TGCAGTGCTAGAGAGAGGGTCGAGCAGTACTTC | CSARERVEQYF
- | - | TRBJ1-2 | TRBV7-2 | TGTGCCAGCAGCCCCAGGACGGTTACTAGCAGGAAACTCTATGGCTACACCTTC | CASSPRTVTSRKLYGYTF
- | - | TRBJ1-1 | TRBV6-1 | TGTGCCAGCAGCCAAAGGGGGACGAACACTGAAGCTTTCTTT | CASSQRGTNTEAFF
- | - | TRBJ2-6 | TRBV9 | TGTGCCAGCAGCGTTCTATGGAGGGATTTTGGGGCCAACGTCCTGACTTTC | CASSVLWRDFGANVLTF
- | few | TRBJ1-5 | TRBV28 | TGTGCCAGCAGTTTATGGGGGACTGGTAATCAGCCCCAGCATTTT | CASSLWGTGNQPQHF
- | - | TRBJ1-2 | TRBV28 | TGTGCCAGCCTCCTGACCCGGGGAGGAGGCTACACCTTC | CASLLTRGGGYTF
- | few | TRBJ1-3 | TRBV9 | TGTGCCAGCAGCGCACACCTGACAGAGCTCAAGGGCGCCATATATTTT | CASSAHLTELKGAIYF
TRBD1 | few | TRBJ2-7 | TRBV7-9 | TGTGCCAGCAGCCGGGACAGGGGGTACGAGCAGTACTTC | CASSRDRGYEQYF
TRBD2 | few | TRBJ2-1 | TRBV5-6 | TGTGCCAGCAGCTACCGGACTAGCGGGGGGTACAATGAGCAGTTCTTC | CASSYRTSGGYNEQFF
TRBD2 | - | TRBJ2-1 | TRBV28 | TGTGCCAGCAGTTCCCAGACTAGCGGGGGGGTCGGTGAGCAGTTCTTC | CASSSQTSGGVGEQFF
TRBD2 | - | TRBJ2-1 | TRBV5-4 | TGTGCCAGCAGACAAGGCAGCGGGAGTCGAAATGAGCAGTTCTTC | CASRQGSGSRNEQFF
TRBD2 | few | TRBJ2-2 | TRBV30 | TGTGCCTGGAGTGCGATAAGGACTAGCGGGAGACGGACCGGGGAGCTGTTTTTT | CAWSAIRTSGRRTGELFF
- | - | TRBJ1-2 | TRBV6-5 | TGTGCCAGCAGTTACCGTGGCGGCTACACCTTC | CASSYRGGYTF
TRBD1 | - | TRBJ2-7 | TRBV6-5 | TGTGCCAGCAGCCAGGGACAGTTTTATTCCGAGCAGTACTTC | CASSQGQFYSEQYF
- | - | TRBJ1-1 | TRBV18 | TGTGCCAGCTCACCAGGGAGGGGGGCGATGAACACTGAAGCTTTCTTT | CASSPGRGAMNTEAFF
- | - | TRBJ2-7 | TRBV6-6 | TGTGCCAGCAGAGACAGGGAGGTCGCCGACGAGCAGTACTTC | CASRDREVADEQYF
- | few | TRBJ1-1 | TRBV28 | TGTGCCAGCAGTTTATGGTCGGTGAACACTGAAGCTTTCTTT | CASSLWSVNTEAFF
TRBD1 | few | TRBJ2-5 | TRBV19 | TGTGCCAGTACCTCACAGGGGGCTCAAGAGACCCAGTACTTC | CASTSQGAQETQYF
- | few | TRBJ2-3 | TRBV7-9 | TGTGCCAGCAGGGACAGACGGATTAACACAGATACGCAGTATTTT | CASRDRRINTDTQYF
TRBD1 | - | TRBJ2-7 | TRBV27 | TGTGCCAGCAGTTCTGACAGGGTACACGAGCAGTACTTC | CASSSDRVHEQYF
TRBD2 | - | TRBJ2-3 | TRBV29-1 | TGCAGCGTTGGCCCGGGACTAGCCACAGATACGCAGTATTTT | CSVGPGLATDTQYF
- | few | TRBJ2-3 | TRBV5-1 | TGCGCCAGCAGCTTGGACCTGGGGGCGGATACGCAGTATTTT | CASSLDLGADTQYF
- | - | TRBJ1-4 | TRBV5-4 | TGTGCCAGCAGCCTGGGACGGGAACCAAATGAAAAACTGTTTTTT | CASSLGREPNEKLFF
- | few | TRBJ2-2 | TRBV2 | TGTGCCAGCAGTGTACAGCCGGGAGTCCAGCTGTTTTTT | CASSVQPGVQLFF
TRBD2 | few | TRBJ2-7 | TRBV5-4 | TGTGCCAGCAGCTTGGACAGCGGGGGGGCCCGGGAGCAGTACTTC | CASSLDSGGAREQYF
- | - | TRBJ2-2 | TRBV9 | TGTGCCAGCAGCGTACTGGAGGGGGCCCCTAACACCGGGGAGCTGTTTTTT | CASSVLEGAPNTGELFF
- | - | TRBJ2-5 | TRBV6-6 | TGTGCCAGCAGTTCTCTAGAGACCCAGTACTTC | CASSSLETQYF
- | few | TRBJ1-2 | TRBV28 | TGTGCCAGCAGTCAGCGGGACCGACGTAACCGTAACTATGGCTACACCTTC | CASSQRDRRNRNYGYTF
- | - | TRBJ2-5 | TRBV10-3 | TGTGCCATCAGTGCGAGCGGGCAAGAGACCCAGTACTTC | CAISASGQETQYF
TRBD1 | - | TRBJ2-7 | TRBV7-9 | TGTGCCAGCAGCTCAGGGGACAGGGGATTTAGGTACGAGCAGTACTTC | CASSSGDRGFRYEQYF
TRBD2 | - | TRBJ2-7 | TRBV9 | TGTGCCAGCAGTCCCTATAGCGGGAGCAATCCTATAGAGCAGTACTTC | CASSPYSGSNPIEQYF
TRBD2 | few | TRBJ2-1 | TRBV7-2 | TGTGCCAGCAGCCGAATAGCGGGGAGCTCCTACAATGAGCAGTTCTTC | CASSRIAGSSYNEQFF
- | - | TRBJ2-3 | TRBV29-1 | TGCAGCGCTCGGCGGCCTAGCACAGATACGCAGTATTTT | CSARRPSTDTQYF
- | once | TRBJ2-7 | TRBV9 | TGTGCCAGCAGCGTAGGTGTTGGGACTCCAACCTCTTACGAGCAGTACTTC | CASSVGVGTPTSYEQYF
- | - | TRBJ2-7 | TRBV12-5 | TGTGCTAAAGGGGTTACCTACGAGCAGTACTTC | CAKGVTYEQYF
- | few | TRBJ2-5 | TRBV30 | TGTGCCTGGAGTGTAGAACTGTCACAAGAGACCCAGTACTTC | CAWSVELSQETQYF
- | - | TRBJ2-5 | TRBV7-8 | TGTGCCAGCAGCATGACATATGCGGAGACCCAGTACTTC | CASSMTYAETQYF
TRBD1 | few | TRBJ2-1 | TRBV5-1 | TGCGCCAGCAGCTCAGGACAGGGGTTTGTCGATGAGCAGTTCTTC | CASSSGQGFVDEQFF
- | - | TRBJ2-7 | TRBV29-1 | TGCAGCGTACAGGGGAGGTTTGGGTACGAGCAGTACTTC | CSVQGRFGYEQYF
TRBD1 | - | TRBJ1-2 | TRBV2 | TGTGCCAGCAGGATTCCGGGACAGGGTGCCGGGGGCACCTTC | CASRIPGQGAGGTF
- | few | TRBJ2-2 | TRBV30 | TGTGCCACAGGATTATTCTACACCGGGGAGCTGTTTTTT | CATGLFYTGELFF
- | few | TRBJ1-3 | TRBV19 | TGTGCCACGGAGTCGAGAACCTCTCCTGGAAACACCATATATTTT | CATESRTSPGNTIYF
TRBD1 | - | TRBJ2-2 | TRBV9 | TGTGCCAGCAGCGTAAATCAGGGGGCAGTCGGGGAGCTGTTTTTT | CASSVNQGAVGELFF
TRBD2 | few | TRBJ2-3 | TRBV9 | TGTGCCAGCAGCGTCGGGACTAGCGGAACTCGGGCAGATACGCAGTATTTT | CASSVGTSGTRADTQYF
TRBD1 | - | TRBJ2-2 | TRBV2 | TGTGCCAGCAGAGGGGACAGGGCCACCGGGGAGCTGTTTTTT | CASRGDRATGELFF